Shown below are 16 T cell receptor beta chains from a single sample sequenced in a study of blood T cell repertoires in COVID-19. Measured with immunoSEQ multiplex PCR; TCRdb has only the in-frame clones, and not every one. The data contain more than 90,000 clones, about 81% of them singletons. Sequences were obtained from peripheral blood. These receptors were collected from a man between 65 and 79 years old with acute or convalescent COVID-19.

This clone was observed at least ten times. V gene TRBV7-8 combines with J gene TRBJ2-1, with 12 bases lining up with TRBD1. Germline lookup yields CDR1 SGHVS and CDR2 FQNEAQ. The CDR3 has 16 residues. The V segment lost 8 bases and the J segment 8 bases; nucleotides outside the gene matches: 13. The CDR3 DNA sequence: TGTGCCAGCCGACCTGAGAAGGGACAGGGGGCGTATGAGCAGTTCTTC. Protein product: CASRPEKGQGAYEQFF.

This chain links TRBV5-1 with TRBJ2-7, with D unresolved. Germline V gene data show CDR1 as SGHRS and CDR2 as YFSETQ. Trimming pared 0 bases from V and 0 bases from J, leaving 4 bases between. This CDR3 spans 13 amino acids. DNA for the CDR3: TGCGCCAGCAGCTTGGACAACTCCTACGAGCAGTACTTC. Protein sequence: CASSLDNSYEQYF.

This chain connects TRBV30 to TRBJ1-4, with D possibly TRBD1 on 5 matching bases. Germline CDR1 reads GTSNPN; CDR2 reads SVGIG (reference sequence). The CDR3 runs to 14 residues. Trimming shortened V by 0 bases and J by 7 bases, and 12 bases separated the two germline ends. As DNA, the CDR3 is TGTGCCTGGAGTGTACGGGGGAGCGGTGAAAAACTGTTTTTT. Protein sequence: CAWSVRGSGEKLFF.

The CDR3 bases are TGCGCCAGCAGCTTAAAGACAGGAGGTCTTTTTGAGCAGTACTTC. It yields the protein CASSLKTGGLFEQYF. The rearrangement uses TRBV5-1 and TRBJ2-7, with D possibly TRBD1 on 6 matching bases. Trimming took off 2 bases at V and 7 bases at J, with 19 bases between the two ends. The CDR3 is 15 amino acids. Germline V gene lookup returns CDR1 SGHRS and CDR2 YFSETQ.

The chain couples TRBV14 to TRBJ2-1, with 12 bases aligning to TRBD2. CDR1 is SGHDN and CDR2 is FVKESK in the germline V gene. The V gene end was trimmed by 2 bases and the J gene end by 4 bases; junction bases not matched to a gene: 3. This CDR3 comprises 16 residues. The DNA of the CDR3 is TGTGCCAGCAGCCAACTAGGACTAGCGGGATACAATGAGCAGTTCTTC. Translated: CASSQLGLAGYNEQFF.

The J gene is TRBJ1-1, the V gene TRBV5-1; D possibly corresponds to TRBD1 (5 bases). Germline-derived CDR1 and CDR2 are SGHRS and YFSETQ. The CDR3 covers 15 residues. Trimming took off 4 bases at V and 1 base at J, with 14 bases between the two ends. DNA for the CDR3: TGCGCCAGCAGCGCCTTAAAGGGGTCGAACACTGAAGCTTTCTTT. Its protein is CASSALKGSNTEAFF.

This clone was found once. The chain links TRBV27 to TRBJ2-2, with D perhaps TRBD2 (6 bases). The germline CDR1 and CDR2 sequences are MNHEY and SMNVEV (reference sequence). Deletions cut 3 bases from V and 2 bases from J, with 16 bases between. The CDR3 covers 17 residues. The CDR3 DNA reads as TGTGCCAGCAGTTTGACGGGAGCCCCCTTAAACACCGGGGAGCTGTTTTTT. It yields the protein CASSLTGAPLNTGELFF.

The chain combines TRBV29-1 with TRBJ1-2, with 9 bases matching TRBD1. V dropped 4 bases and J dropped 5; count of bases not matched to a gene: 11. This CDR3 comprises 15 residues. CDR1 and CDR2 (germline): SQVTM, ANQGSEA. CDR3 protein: CSVAPRQGGSYGYTF. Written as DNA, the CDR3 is TGCAGCGTTGCCCCACGACAGGGGGGATCTTATGGCTACACCTTC. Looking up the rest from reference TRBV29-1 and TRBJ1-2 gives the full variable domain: SAVISQKPSRDICQRGTSLTIQCQVDSQVTMMFWYRQQPGQSLTLIATANQGSEATYESGFVIDKFPISRPNLTFSTLTVSNMSPEDSSIYLCSVAPRQGGSYGYTFGSGTRLTVV.

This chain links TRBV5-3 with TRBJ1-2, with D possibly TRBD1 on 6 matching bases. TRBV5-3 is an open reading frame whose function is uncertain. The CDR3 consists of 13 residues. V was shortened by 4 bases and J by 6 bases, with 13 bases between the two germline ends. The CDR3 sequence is CARSPGGTHGYTF. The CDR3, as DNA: TGTGCCAGAAGCCCGGGAGGGACACATGGCTACACCTTC.

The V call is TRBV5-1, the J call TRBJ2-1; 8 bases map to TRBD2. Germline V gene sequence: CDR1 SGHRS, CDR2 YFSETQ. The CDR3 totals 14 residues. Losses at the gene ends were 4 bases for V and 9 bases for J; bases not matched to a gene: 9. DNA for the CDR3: TGCGCCAGCAGCCCCGGGGGGGTCGGCAGTGAGCAGTTCTTC. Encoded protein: CASSPGGVGSEQFF.

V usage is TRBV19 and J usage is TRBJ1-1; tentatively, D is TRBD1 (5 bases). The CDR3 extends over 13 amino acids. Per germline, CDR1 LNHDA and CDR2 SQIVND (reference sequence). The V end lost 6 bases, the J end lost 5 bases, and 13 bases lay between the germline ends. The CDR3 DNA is TGTGCCAGTAGCAGAGCAGGGTATACTGAAGCTTTCTTT. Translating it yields CASSRAGYTEAFF.

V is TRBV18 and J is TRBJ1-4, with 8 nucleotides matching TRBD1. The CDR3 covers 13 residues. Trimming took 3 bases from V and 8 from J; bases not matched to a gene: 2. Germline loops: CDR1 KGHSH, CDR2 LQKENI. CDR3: CASSPGQEEKLFF. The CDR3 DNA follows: TGTGCCAGCTCACCGGGACAGGAGGAAAAACTGTTTTTT.

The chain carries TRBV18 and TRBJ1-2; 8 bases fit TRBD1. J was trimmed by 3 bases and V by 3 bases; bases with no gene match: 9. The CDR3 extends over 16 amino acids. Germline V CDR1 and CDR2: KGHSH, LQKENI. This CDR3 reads CASSPWTGIDYYGYTF. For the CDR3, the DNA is TGTGCCAGCTCACCCTGGACAGGGATAGATTACTATGGCTACACCTTC.

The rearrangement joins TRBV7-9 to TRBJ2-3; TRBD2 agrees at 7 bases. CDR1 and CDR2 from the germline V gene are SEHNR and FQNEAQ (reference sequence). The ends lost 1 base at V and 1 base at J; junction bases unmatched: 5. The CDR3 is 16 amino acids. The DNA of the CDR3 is TGTGCCAGCAGCTTAGAGCGGGGCATCGGCACAGATACGCAGTATTTT. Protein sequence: CASSLERGIGTDTQYF.

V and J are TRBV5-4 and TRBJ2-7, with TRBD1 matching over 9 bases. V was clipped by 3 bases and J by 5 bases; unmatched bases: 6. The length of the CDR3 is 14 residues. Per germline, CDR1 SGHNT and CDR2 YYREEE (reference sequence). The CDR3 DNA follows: TGTGCCAGCAGCTCGAACAGGGGGCTGAACGAGCAGTACTTC. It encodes CASSSNRGLNEQYF.

CDR3 bases: TGTGCCACCAGCAGAGATCTGAGAAACGAGCAGTACTTC. Amino acids: CATSRDLRNEQYF. The J gene is TRBJ2-7, the V gene TRBV15; no definite D call. This CDR3 is 13 amino acids long. In germline, CDR1 is LNHNV, CDR2 YYDKDF (reference sequence). The V and J ends lost 0 bases and 5 bases respectively, with 8 bases between them.